This T cell receptor beta chain was profiled in a study of CD8+CD57+ T cells in acquired aplastic anemia. Study context: Average DNA yield from sorted CD4+ and CD8+ cells was approximately 3 ug.

All sequencing subjects had displayed CD8+CD57+ cell expansion on flow cytometry. Every patient was diagnosed with severe acquired aplastic anemia. Genomic DNA constituted the template upon which TCR beta VDJ and CDR3 profiling was performed. TCRdb reprocessed the reads via MiXCR and lists one record per CDR3 protein. The table records roughly 290,000 distinct CDR3 sequences, approximately 57% of them present only once. Of note for this clonotype: Its antigen is not identified.

Trimming shortened V by 6 bases and J by 3 bases, and 12 bases separated the two germline ends. In germline, CDR1 is SQVTM, CDR2 ANQGSEA. This CDR3 has 13 amino acids. Notes on the study in general: Twenty-nine sequences, all CD8+ CDR3, were shared between patients and controls.

Sequencing was carried out using sorted CD4+, CD8+, or CD8+CD57+ T cells (not recorded which) from PBMCs. This rearrangement joins TRBV29-1 to TRBJ2-1, with D maybe TRBD1 (6 bases). This receptor was identified in a human donor with aplastic anemia. The CDR3 sequence: CSVSEDSYNEQFF. For the CDR3, the DNA is TGCAGCGTGTCGGAGGACAGCTACAATGAGCAGTTCTTC.